What follows describes a single T cell receptor beta chain. Its antigen is not yet known. No much larger clonotype is one base removed from it; base qualities were not supplied. This sample is part of a study of identifying expanded T cells in peripheral blood (dated by TCRdb to about 2019). About the investigation overall: Technical replicates were generated by sequencing separate aliquots of the same genomic DNA pool, and four replicates were compared pairwise. Overall study outcomes, separate from this receptor: Across all healthy donors, variance in clone template counts between approximately two-week samples was found to increase significantly with total template count. The binomial model flagged approximately 1.3 differentially abundant clones between technical replicates but 15 to 17 over roughly two weeks and roughly 19 over four weeks. The authors expected that over much longer intervals, such as months to years, biological variance in healthy repertoires might increase even further. The beta-binomial model significantly reduced the number of clones called differentially abundant and the false-positive rate across all healthy-donor time intervals.

TCRbeta CDR3 regions were profiled by bias-controlled multiplex PCR amplification of genomic DNA with the immunoSEQ Assay. On the authors' methods: To quantify the absolute abundance of each unique TCRbeta CDR3 region, the sequences were collapsed and filtered. Differential abundance was assessed using a binomial (Fisher-equivalent) model and a beta-binomial model in which time-dependent variance fitted from healthy donors was added. Clones with fewer than 5 combined templates were excluded, and clones with Benjamini-Hochberg FDR below 0.01 were called differentially abundant. The form v = (b*log(k)+a)^2 was used to model beta-binomial variance as a function of total template count across the two samples. TCRdb limited this immuneACCESS table to in-frame rearrangements with V and J called. A share of clones is missing; checked studies link under half to unresolved V genes, and the rest is unexplained. The V and J calls and clone size come from that table; D and trimming were worked out from the DNA. The sample table contains about 90,000 clones; only one count was recorded for around 87% of them. The ten largest clonotypes hold around 5.2% of the sample.

The germline V gene sets CDR1 to SGHAT and CDR2 to FQNNGV. Counted from cysteine to phenylalanine, this CDR3 has 16 amino acids. Only the CDR3 region is kept as DNA, spanning 48 bases read in frame from base 1. Trimming removed 2 bases from V and 9 bases from J, leaving 22 bases between the germline ends. During the collection period, no immune events, such as infections, were documented for the healthy donors. Healthy-donor blood repertoires served as a training cohort to calibrate time-dependent variance in a beta-binomial model of T-cell clone differential abundance. There were roughly 10 healthy donors in the training cohort, of whom 3 were female and 7 were male. On average the donors were approximately 43 years old, and their ages spanned about 29 to 65 years. Whole blood, obtained from a commercial supplier, was collected from each healthy donor at three time points spaced around 13 days apart. For immunosequencing, genomic DNA was extracted from whole blood that had not been sorted.

This sequence uses TRBV11-2 and TRBJ1-1; a tentative D match to TRBD1 spans 5 bases. Input material: blood. The TCR was taken from a person between 18 and 75 years old in good health. The CDR3 amino acid sequence is: CASSLFSHGTAGQAFF. The sequence in DNA is TGTGCCAGCAGCTTATTTTCTCACGGGACCGCGGGTCAAGCTTTCTTT.